The following is a T cell receptor (beta chain) sequence with its context. Germline lookup yields CDR1 ENHRY and CDR2 SYGVKD. After removal of 9 bases from V and 3 bases from J, the junction contained 8 bases not matched to a gene. CDR3 size: 13 residues. TCRdb used MiXCR to reprocess the reads, holding one entry per CDR3 protein. The table records some 89,000 distinct CDR3 sequences, roughly 28% of them present only once. This entry is derived from a study of type 1 regulatory T cells. The sequenced sample was CD4+ T cells, either the whole sample or a sorted fraction (not recorded which). This TCR came from a human donor in good health. V and J are TRBV10-3 and TRBJ2-7; 7 nucleotides line up with TRBD2. The CDR3 DNA sequence: TGTGCCATTAACATAGGACTAGACTACGAGCAGTACTTC. It translates to CAINIGLDYEQYF.